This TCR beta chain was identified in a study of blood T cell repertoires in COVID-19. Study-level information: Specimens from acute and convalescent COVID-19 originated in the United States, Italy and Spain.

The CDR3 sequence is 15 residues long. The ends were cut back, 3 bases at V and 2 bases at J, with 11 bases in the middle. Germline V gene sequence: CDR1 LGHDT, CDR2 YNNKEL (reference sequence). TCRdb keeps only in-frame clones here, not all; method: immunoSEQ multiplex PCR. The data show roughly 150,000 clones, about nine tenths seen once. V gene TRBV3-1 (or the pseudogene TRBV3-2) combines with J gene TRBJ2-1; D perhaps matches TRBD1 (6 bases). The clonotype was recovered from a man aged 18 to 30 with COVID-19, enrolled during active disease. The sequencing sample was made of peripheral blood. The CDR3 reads CASSQGTSPYNEQFF. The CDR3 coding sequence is TGTGCCAGCAGCCAGGGGACAAGCCCCTACAATGAGCAGTTCTTC.